This T cell receptor beta chain came from a study of early T cells in non-severe SARS-CoV-2 infection. On the study more broadly: RNA in bulk from unsorted whole blood was sequenced, and chains were unpaired.

Germline V gene sequence: CDR1 SGHAT, CDR2 FQNNGV. V shed 7 bases and J 2 bases; nucleotides not matched to a gene: 7. This CDR3 has 14 amino acids. Whole-study findings and limits: Matching results from VDJdb favored anti-spike CD8 responses, leaving private and CD4 specificities undetected.

Separate cDNA molecules each had unique molecular identifiers attached to them. TCRdb itself ran the 5' RACE reads through MiXCR, one entry per CDR3 protein. The table lists some 49,000 distinct CDR3 sequences, approximately 4.1% of them singletons. This clonotype has a handful of counts. What it binds is not known. The material sequenced was whole blood. V usage is TRBV11-2 and J usage is TRBJ2-7, with TRBD1 matching 8 bases. The receptor comes from an adult who was a healthcare worker with PCR-confirmed SARS-CoV-2 infection or an uninfected control (not recorded which). CDR3 DNA sequence: TGTGCCAGCACCCCGGGGACAGGCACCTACGAGCAGTACTTC. It encodes CASTPGTGTYEQYF.